The rows below give T cell receptor beta chains drawn from one sample of a study of T-cell reconstitution after alpha-beta-depleted transplantation in children. From the PCR reads, TCRdb called clonotypes with MiXCR, one entry per CDR3 protein. This sample has approximately 640,000 distinct CDR3 sequences, with 16% found just once. Sequencing was performed on PBMCs from the stem cell graft donor, taken from the stem cell graft. The receptor source for this set is a human donor who donated a stem cell graft to a child with acute myeloid leukemia. Both conserved end residues are part of each CDR3. The D gene is left open where the match is weak. The listing skips clone size in some rows; elsewhere it reads once, few, many or a size class.

j_call,v_call,clone_size,d_call,cdr3_nt,cdr3_aa
TRBJ2-7,TRBV7-9,.,TRBD1,TGTGCCAGCAGCGACAGGGGGGCGCCGAACGAGCAGTACTTC,CASSDRGAPNEQYF
TRBJ1-5,TRBV20-1,few,.,TGCAGTGCTAGAAAAGGGGTCAATCAGCCCCAGCATTTT,CSARKGVNQPQHF
TRBJ1-2,TRBV10-3,many,.,TGTGCCATCAGTGATCGAGGGTCTAGCTATGGCTACACCTTC,CAISDRGSSYGYTF
TRBJ2-2,TRBV7-2,many,TRBD1,TGTGCCAGCAGCAACCGGGACAGCCTCACCGGGGAGCTGTTTTTT,CASSNRDSLTGELFF
TRBJ2-3,TRBV20-1,many,TRBD1,TGCAGTGCCACGACAGGGTATACGCAGTATTTT,CSATTGYTQYF
TRBJ1-6,TRBV20-1,many,.,TGCAGTGCTAGAGATGGAAGAGGGACCAATTCACCCCTCCACTTT,CSARDGRGTNSPLHF
TRBJ1-4,TRBV11-2,few,.,TGTGCCAGCAGCCAGGACAACAATGAAAAACTGTTTTTT,CASSQDNNEKLFF
TRBJ2-1,TRBV12-3/TRBV12-4,.,.,TGTGCCAGCAGTTTACAGGGGGGGGGTTATGAGCAGTTCTTC,CASSLQGGGYEQFF
TRBJ2-1,TRBV5-1,many,.,TGCGCCAGCGCGTCGGGTGGGCATGAGCAGTTCTTC,CASASGGHEQFF
TRBJ2-3,TRBV20-1,many,TRBD2,TGCAGTGCTAGAGATCAGCGGGGCGGGGCGGATACGCAGTATTTT,CSARDQRGGADTQYF
TRBJ2-7,TRBV11-1,few,TRBD2,TGTGCCAGCAGCTCGGAAACGGGATCCATAAGCGGGGTGAGCTCCTACGAGCAGTACTTC,CASSSETGSISGVSSYEQYF
TRBJ1-1,TRBV7-9,few,.,TGTGCCAGCATCCCAGAGGGCCGCAACACTGAAGCTTTCTTT,CASIPEGRNTEAFF
TRBJ2-2,TRBV24-1,.,.,TGTGCCACCGCAGGAGTCTTCACCGGAGGGGAGCTGTTTTTT,CATAGVFTGGELFF
TRBJ2-7,TRBV6-1,few,TRBD1,TGTGCCAGCGGCCTCCTGACAGGGGGCTCGTACGAGCAGTACTTC,CASGLLTGGSYEQYF
TRBJ2-3,TRBV9,many,TRBD1,TGTGCCAGCAGCGGACAGGGAAGAGGCACAGATACGCAGTATTTT,CASSGQGRGTDTQYF
TRBJ2-1,TRBV18,.,.,TGTGCCAGCTCACCACTTCGCCTGGGGAATGAGCAGTTCTTC,CASSPLRLGNEQFF
TRBJ1-5,TRBV6-5,many,.,TGTGCCAGCAGTTACTCGGTCCATCAGCCCCAGCATTTT,CASSYSVHQPQHF
TRBJ1-5,TRBV5-6,few,.,TGTGCCAGCAGCTTGAGAGGGGTTGAGAGCAATCAGCCCCAGCATTTT,CASSLRGVESNQPQHF
TRBJ1-2,TRBV20-1,.,.,TGCAGTGCTAGAACTCCCGGGGCGACCTATGGCTACACCTTC,CSARTPGATYGYTF
TRBJ2-2,TRBV30,.,TRBD1,TGTGCCTGGACGGACAGGATGACCGGGGAGCTGTTTTTT,CAWTDRMTGELFF
TRBJ1-6,TRBV5-1,many,.,TGCGCCAGCAGCTTAGGGATTTCACCCCTCCACTTT,CASSLGISPLHF
TRBJ1-6,TRBV5-5,many,TRBD1,TGTGCCAGCAGCCAGGGGGGGACACCCCTCCACTTT,CASSQGGTPLHF
TRBJ2-7,TRBV12-3/TRBV12-4,few,TRBD1,TGTGCCAGCAGTCGGACAGGGGGTCACCACTCCTACGAGCAGTACTTC,CASSRTGGHHSYEQYF
TRBJ2-5,TRBV13,many,TRBD2,TGTGCCAGCAGCCCTAGGGAGGGGAGGGAGACCCAGTACTTC,CASSPREGRETQYF
TRBJ1-1,TRBV7-9,.,.,TGTGCCAGCAGACCAGGAGTGAGCACTGAAGCTTTCTTT,CASRPGVSTEAFF
TRBJ2-5,TRBV29-1,many,.,TGCAGCGCAGAGGTAGGGAAGACCCAGTACTTC,CSAEVGKTQYF
TRBJ1-1,TRBV6-5,many,.,TGTGCCAGCAGTTACGGAGCAGATGCAGCTTTCTTT,CASSYGADAAFF